This TCR beta chain emerged from a study of post-analysis software for immune sequencing data. The overall study: Secondary progressive, relapsing-remitting and progressive-relapsing multiple sclerosis were among the included disease courses. Study-level findings and limits: When patients were compared with controls, about five TRBV segments were more frequent, TRBV5-6, TRBV5-1 and TRBV20-1 among them. When the samples were clustered directly with F measure, those that had been prepared in the same batch showed strong co-clustering. Patients with multiple sclerosis recorded significantly lower normalized Chao1 diversity than controls, the study found.

The V gene's germline CDR1 is MGHRA and CDR2 YSYEKL. The CDR3 runs 15 residues. Trimming took 1 base from V and 2 from J; bases not matched to a gene: 1. This clonotype was detected a few times. Its antigen is undetermined. TCR beta libraries were prepared from cDNA with unique molecular identifiers. A population of 1 to 10 million T cells gave rise to roughly 0.5 million cDNA molecules. One entry per CDR3 protein, called by TCRdb with MiXCR from the PCR reads. The top ten clones hold over 4% of a sample with 650,000 to 850,000 distinct CDR3 sequences, approximately 53% of them seen once. The V and J genes are TRBV4-1 and TRBJ2-3, with TRBD1 identical over 9 bases. Sequencing was performed on blood. The TCR sequence derives from a girl aged 5-17 years with multiple sclerosis. CDR3 loop: CASSQGDRVTDTQYF. The DNA of the CDR3 is TGCGCCAGCAGCCAAGGGGACAGGGTCACAGATACGCAGTATTTT.